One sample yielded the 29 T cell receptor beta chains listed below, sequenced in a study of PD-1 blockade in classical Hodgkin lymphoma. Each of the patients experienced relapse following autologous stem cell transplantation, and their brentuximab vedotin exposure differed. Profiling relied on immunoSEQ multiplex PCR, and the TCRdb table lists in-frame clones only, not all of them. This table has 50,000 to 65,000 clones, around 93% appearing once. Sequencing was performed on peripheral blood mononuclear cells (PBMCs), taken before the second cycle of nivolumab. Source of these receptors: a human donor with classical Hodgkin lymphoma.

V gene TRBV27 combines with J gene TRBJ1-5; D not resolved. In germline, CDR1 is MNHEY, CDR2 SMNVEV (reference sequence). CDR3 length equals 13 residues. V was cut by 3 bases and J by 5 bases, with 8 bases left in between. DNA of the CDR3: TGTGCCAGCAGTTTCCTTTTTGATCAGCCCCAGCATTTT. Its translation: CASSFLFDQPQHF.

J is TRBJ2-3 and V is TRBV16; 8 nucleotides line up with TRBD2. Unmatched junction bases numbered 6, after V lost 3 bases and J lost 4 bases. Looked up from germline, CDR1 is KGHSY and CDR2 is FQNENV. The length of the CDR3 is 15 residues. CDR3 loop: CASSQREVSPDTQYF. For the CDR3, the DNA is TGTGCCAGCAGCCAGCGGGAGGTTAGTCCAGATACGCAGTATTTT. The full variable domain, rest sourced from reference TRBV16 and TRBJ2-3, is GEEVAQTPKHLVRGEGQKAKLYCAPIKGHSYVFWYQQVLKNEFKFLISFQNENVFDETGMPKERFSAKCLPNSPCSLEIQATKLEDSAVYFCASSQREVSPDTQYFGPGTRLTVL.

The CDR3 protein is CASSYDRGEMNTEAFF. The CDR3 nucleotides are TGTGCCAGCAGTTACGACAGGGGGGAAATGAACACTGAAGCTTTCTTT. The genes are TRBV6-5 and TRBJ1-1; 9 nucleotides agree with TRBD1. The germline V gene has CDR1 MNHEY and CDR2 SVGAGI. There are 16 residues in the CDR3. Trimming at V came to 2 bases and at J to 0 bases, leaving 4 bases not matched to a gene.

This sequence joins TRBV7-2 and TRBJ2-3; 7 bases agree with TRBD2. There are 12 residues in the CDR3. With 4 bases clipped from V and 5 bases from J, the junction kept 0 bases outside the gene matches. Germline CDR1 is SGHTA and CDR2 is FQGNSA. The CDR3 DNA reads TGTGCCAGCAGCTCGGGGGGAGATACGCAGTATTTT. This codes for CASSSGGDTQYF.

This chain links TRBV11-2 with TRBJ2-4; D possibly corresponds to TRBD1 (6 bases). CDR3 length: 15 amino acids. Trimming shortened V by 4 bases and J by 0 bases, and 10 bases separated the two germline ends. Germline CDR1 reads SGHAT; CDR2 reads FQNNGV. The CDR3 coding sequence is TGTGCCAGCAGCTCATACAGGGAAGCCAAAAACATTCAGTACTTC. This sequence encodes CASSSYREAKNIQYF.

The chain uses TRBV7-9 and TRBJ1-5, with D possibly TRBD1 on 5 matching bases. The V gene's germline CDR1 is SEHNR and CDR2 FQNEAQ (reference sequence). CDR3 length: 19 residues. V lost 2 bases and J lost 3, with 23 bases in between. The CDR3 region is CASSLSLKGTGQLNQPQHF. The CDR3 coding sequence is TGTGCCAGCAGCTTAAGTTTAAAGGGTACGGGGCAGCTCAATCAGCCCCAGCATTTT.

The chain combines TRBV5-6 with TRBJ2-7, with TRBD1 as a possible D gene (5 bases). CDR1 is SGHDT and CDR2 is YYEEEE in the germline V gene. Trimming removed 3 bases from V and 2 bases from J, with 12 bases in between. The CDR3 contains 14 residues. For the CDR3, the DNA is TGTGCCAGCAGCTCGACAGATACAACCTACGAGCAGTACTTC. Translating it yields CASSSTDTTYEQYF.

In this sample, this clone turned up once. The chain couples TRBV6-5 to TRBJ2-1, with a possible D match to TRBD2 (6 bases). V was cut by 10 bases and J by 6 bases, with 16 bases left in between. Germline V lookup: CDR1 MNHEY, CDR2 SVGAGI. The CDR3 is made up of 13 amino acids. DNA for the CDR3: TGTGCCACCGGGGTCGATAGCGGCAATGAGCAGTTCTTC. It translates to CATGVDSGNEQFF.

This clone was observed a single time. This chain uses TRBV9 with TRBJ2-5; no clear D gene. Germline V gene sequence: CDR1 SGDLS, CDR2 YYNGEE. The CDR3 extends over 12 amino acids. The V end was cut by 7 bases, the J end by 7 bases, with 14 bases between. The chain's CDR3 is CASEGTPGTQYF. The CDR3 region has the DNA TGTGCCAGCGAAGGAACGCCCGGGACCCAGTACTTC.

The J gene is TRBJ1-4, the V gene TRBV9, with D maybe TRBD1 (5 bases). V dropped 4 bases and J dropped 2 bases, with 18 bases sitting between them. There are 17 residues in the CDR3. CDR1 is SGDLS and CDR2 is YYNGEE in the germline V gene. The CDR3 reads CASSLGTPVGTNEKLFF. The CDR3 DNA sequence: TGTGCCAGCAGCCTAGGGACGCCCGTTGGGACTAATGAAAAACTGTTTTTT.

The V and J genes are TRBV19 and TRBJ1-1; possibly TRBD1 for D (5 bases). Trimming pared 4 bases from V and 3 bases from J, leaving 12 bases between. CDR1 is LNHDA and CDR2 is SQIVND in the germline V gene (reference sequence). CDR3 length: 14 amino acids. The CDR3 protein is CASSRRTGYTEAFF. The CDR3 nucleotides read TGTGCCAGTAGTAGGCGAACAGGATACACTGAAGCTTTCTTT.

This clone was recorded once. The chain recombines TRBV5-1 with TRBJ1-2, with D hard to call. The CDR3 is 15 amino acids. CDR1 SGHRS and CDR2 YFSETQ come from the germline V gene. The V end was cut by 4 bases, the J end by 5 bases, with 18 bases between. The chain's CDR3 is CASSVAGEGEYGYTF. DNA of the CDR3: TGCGCCAGCAGCGTGGCCGGGGAGGGAGAATATGGCTACACCTTC.

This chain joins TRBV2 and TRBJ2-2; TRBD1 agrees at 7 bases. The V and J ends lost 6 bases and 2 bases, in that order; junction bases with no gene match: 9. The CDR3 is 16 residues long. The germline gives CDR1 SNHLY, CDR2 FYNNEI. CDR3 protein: CASSERTGPNTGELFF. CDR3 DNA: TGTGCCAGCAGCGAACGGACAGGACCAAACACCGGGGAGCTGTTTTTT.

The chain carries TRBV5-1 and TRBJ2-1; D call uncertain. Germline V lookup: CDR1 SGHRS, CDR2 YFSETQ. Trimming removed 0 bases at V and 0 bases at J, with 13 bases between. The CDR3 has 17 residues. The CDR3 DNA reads TGCGCCAGCAGCTTGGTAGCTACCTTCAGCTCCTACAATGAGCAGTTCTTC. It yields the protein CASSLVATFSSYNEQFF.

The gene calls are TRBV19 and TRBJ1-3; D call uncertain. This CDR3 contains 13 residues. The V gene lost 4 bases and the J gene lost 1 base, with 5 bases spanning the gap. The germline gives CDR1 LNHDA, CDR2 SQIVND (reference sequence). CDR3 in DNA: TGTGCCAGTAGTAGTGAATCTGGAAACACCATATATTTT. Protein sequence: CASSSESGNTIYF. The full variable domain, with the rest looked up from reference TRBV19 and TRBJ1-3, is DGGITQSPKYLFRKEGQNVTLSCEQNLNHDAMYWYRQDPGQGLRLIYYSQIVNDFQKGDIAEGYSVSREKKESFPLTVTSAQKNPTAFYLCASSSESGNTIYFGEGSWLTVV.

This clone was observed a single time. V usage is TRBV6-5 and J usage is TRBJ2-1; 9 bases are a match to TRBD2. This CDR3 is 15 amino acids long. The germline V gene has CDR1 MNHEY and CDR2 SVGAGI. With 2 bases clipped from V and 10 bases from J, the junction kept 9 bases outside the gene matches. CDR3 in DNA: TGTGCCAGCAGTTACCGGCGGGGGGGCTTGCAAGAGCAGTTCTTC. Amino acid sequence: CASSYRRGGLQEQFF.

The CDR3 DNA sequence: TGCGCCAGCAGCCAAGATCCAGCGGGAGGACCCACCGGGGAGCTGTTTTTT. Its translation: CASSQDPAGGPTGELFF. This chain links TRBV4-3 with TRBJ2-2, with TRBD2 matching over 9 bases. V lost 0 bases to trimming and J lost 4 bases; unmatched junction nucleotides: 6. The CDR3 spans 17 residues. CDR1 is LGHNA, CDR2 YSLEER, per germline.

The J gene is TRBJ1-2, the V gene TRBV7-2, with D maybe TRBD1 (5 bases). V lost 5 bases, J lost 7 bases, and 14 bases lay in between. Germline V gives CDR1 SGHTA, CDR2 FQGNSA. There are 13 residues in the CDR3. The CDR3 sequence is CASSTYSGSGYTF. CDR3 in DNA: TGTGCCAGCAGCACCTATTCAGGGAGTGGCTACACCTTC.

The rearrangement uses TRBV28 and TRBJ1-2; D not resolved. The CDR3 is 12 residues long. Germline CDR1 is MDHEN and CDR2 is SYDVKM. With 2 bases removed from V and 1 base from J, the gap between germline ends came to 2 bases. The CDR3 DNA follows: TGTGCCAGCAGTTTAGGTAACTATGGCTACACCTTC. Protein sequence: CASSLGNYGYTF.

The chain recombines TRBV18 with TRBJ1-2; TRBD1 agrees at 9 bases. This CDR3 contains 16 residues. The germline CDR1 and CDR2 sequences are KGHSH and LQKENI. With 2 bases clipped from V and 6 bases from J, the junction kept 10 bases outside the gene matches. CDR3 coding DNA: TGTGCCAGCTCACCAGGACCGGGACAGGGCGAACATGGCTACACCTTC. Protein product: CASSPGPGQGEHGYTF.

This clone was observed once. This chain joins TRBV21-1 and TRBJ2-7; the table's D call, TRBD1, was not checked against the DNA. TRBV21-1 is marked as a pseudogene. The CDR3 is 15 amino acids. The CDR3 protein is CASSKRRDRVYEQYF. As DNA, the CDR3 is TGTGCCAGCAGCAAAAGACGGGACAGGGTCTACGAGCAGTACTTC.

The CDR3: CASSYSFPRGEQFF. The CDR3 DNA reads TGTGCCAGCAGTTACTCGTTCCCTAGGGGTGAGCAGTTCTTC. The chain combines TRBV6-5 with TRBJ2-1; TRBD1 might be the D (5 bases). Per the germline V gene, CDR1 is MNHEY and CDR2 is SVGAGI. V lost 0 bases, J lost 9 bases, and 12 bases lay in between. The CDR3 totals 14 residues.

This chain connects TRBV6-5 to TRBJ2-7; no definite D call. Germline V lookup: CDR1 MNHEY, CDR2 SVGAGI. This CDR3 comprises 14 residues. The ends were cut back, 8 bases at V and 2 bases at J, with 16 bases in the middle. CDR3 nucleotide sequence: TGTGCCAGCGCGAGAAGGGCGCGTCCCTACGAGCAGTACTTC. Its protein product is CASARRARPYEQYF.

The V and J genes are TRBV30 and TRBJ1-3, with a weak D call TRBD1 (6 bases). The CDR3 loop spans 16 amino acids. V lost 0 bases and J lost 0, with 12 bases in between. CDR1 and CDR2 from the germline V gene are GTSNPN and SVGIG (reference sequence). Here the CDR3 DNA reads TGTGCCTGGAGTGTCGGGACACCCAGCTCTGGAAACACCATATATTTT. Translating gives CAWSVGTPSSGNTIYF.

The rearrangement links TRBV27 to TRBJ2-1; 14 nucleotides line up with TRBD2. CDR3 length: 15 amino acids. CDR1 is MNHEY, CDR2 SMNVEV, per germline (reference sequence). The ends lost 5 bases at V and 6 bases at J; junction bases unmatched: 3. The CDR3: CASSTGTSGSNEQFF. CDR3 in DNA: TGTGCCAGCAGTACAGGGACTAGCGGGAGCAATGAGCAGTTCTTC.

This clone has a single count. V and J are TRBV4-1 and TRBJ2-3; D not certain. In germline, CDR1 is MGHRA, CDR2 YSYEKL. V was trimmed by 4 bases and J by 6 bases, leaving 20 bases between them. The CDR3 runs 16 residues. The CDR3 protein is CASSPLGWPVTDTQYF. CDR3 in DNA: TGCGCCAGCAGCCCCCTGGGGTGGCCCGTTACGGATACGCAGTATTTT.

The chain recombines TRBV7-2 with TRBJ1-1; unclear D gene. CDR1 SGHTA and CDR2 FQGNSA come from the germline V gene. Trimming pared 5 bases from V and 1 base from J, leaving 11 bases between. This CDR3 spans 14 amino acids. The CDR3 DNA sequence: TGTGCCAGCAGCCACCTCCTCCCGAACACTGAAGCTTTCTTT. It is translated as CASSHLLPNTEAFF.

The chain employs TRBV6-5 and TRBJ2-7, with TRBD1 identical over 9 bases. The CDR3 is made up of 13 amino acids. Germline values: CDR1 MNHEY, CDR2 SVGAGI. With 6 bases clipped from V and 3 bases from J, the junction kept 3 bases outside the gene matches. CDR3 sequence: CASSLGQGYEQYF. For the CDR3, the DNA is TGTGCCAGCAGCCTGGGACAGGGCTACGAGCAGTACTTC.

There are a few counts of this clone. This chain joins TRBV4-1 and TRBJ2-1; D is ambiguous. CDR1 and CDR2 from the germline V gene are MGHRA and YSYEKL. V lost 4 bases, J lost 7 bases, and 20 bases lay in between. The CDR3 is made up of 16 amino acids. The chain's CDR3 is CASSRPDVGLWNEQFF. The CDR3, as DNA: TGCGCCAGCAGCCGACCGGACGTAGGCCTTTGGAATGAGCAGTTCTTC.